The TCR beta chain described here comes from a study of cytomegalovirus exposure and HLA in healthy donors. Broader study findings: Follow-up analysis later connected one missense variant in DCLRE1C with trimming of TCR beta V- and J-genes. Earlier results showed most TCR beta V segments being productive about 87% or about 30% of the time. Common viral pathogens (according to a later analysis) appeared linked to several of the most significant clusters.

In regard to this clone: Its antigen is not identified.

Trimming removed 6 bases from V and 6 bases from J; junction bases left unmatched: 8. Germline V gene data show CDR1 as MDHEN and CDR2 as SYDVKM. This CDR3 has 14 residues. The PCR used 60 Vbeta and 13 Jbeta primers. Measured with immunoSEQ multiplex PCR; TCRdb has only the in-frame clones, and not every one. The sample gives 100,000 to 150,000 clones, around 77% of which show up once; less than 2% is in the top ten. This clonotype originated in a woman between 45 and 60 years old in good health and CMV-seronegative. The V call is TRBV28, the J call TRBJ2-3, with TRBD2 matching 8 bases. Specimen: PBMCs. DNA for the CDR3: TGTGCCAGCAGGGTTAGCGGGGAGGTGGATACGCAGTATTTT. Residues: CASRVSGEVDTQYF.